This is a list of T cell receptor beta chains from one sample in a study of response to subunit inactivated influenza vaccine. TCRdb used MiXCR to reprocess the RT-PCR reads, holding one entry per CDR3 protein. The sample shows about 480,000 distinct CDR3 sequences, 10% to 11% of them seen only once. Sequencing was performed on PBMCs from blood, taken roughly 45 days after vaccination. Source of these receptors: a man aged 50 to 60 who received an inactivated influenza vaccine. Each CDR3 is given with its conserved first and last residue. A D gene is named only where the DNA matches it firmly. Clone sizes are given selectively: once, few, many, or a class where the clone is expanded.

clone size,V gene,D gene,J gene,CDR3 length,CDR3 protein,CDR3 DNA
few,TRBV4-1,NA,TRBJ2-5,15,CASSQDGTAQETQYF,TGCGCCAGCAGCCAGGACGGGACTGCGCAAGAGACCCAGTACTTC
many,TRBV5-1,TRBD2,TRBJ2-1,15,CASSEAGTSYNEQFF,TGCGCCAGCAGCGAAGCCGGGACTAGCTACAATGAGCAGTTCTTC
NA,TRBV11-2,TRBD1,TRBJ2-5,15,CASSLLQGKGETQYF,TGTGCCAGCAGCTTATTACAGGGGAAGGGGGAGACCCAGTACTTC
few,TRBV4-3,TRBD1,TRBJ1-4,16,CASSHLRTGGNEKLFF,TGCGCCAGCAGCCACCTCCGGACAGGGGGGAATGAAAAACTGTTTTTT
NA,TRBV5-1,TRBD2,TRBJ2-1,16,CASSLVAGLGANEQFF,TGCGCCAGCAGCTTGGTGGCGGGACTAGGGGCCAATGAGCAGTTCTTC
NA,TRBV11-2,NA,TRBJ1-4,13,CASRRGRSEKLFF,TGTGCCAGCAGGAGGGGACGGAGTGAAAAACTGTTTTTT
NA,TRBV6-2/TRBV6-3,NA,TRBJ1-5,16,CASSAARRVGNQPQHF,TGTGCCAGCAGTGCTGCCCGCAGGGTTGGCAATCAGCCCCAGCATTTT
many,TRBV12-3/TRBV12-4,TRBD2,TRBJ2-1,16,CASSLGLGLSYNEQFF,TGTGCCAGCAGTTTAGGGTTGGGACTATCCTACAATGAGCAGTTCTTC
few,TRBV12-3/TRBV12-4,NA,TRBJ2-4,14,CASRLGLAKNIQYF,TGTGCCAGCAGACTAGGGTTAGCCAAAAACATTCAGTACTTC
many,TRBV5-1,NA,TRBJ1-4,13,CASSLSTNEKLFF,TGCGCCAGCAGCTTGAGTACTAATGAAAAACTGTTTTTT
NA,TRBV28,NA,TRBJ2-5,13,CASSSPDRETQYF,TGTGCCAGCAGCAGTCCGGACCGAGAGACCCAGTACTTC
few,TRBV6-2/TRBV6-3,NA,TRBJ1-1,13,CASSYAEGTEAFF,TGTGCCAGCAGTTATGCGGAAGGCACTGAAGCTTTCTTT
few,TRBV28,NA,TRBJ2-5,14,CASFLRDSKETQYF,TGTGCCAGCTTTTTGCGGGACTCAAAAGAGACCCAGTACTTC
few,TRBV5-5,TRBD2,TRBJ2-1,16,CASSSWTSGSMGEQFF,TGTGCCAGCAGCTCCTGGACTAGCGGGAGCATGGGTGAGCAGTTCTTC
many,TRBV29-1,NA,TRBJ1-3,14,CSVVRLVEGNTIYF,TGCAGCGTTGTTCGCTTGGTAGAAGGAAACACCATATATTTT
NA,TRBV6-6,NA,TRBJ1-5,13,CASVGYSNQPQHF,TGTGCCAGCGTGGGGTATAGCAATCAGCCCCAGCATTTT
many,TRBV20-1,NA,TRBJ2-7,13,CSSLSTPTYEQYF,TGCAGTTCCTTGTCCACCCCCACCTACGAGCAGTACTTC
many,TRBV29-1,NA,TRBJ2-7,13,CSVTQGSYGEQYF,TGCAGCGTGACACAGGGTTCATACGGCGAGCAGTACTTC
many,TRBV7-2,TRBD1,TRBJ2-1,14,CASSLARQGVEQFF,TGTGCCAGCAGCTTAGCGAGACAGGGTGTTGAGCAGTTCTTC
NA,TRBV4-3,NA,TRBJ2-1,13,CVSSSRGWTEQFF,TGCGTCAGCAGCTCCCGGGGGTGGACTGAGCAGTTCTTC
NA,TRBV4-3,TRBD2,TRBJ2-1,16,CASSPKLAGGGNEQFF,TGCGCCAGCAGCCCAAAACTAGCGGGAGGGGGGAATGAGCAGTTCTTC
few,TRBV20-1,NA,TRBJ1-2,10,CSAYDSPYTF,TGCAGTGCTTACGACAGTCCCTACACCTTC
few,TRBV2,NA,TRBJ1-5,16,CASSEPWTDPESPQHF,TGTGCCAGCAGTGAGCCGTGGACGGATCCGGAGAGTCCCCAGCATTTT
many,TRBV29-1,NA,TRBJ2-4,13,CSVETGPKNIQYF,TGCAGCGTTGAAACGGGGCCCAAAAACATTCAGTACTTC
NA,TRBV20-1,TRBD1,TRBJ2-7,15,CSARVPDRGGYEQYF,TGCAGTGCTAGAGTCCCGGACAGGGGTGGGTACGAGCAGTACTTC
NA,TRBV3-1,NA,TRBJ2-2,16,CASSQVGTSNTGELFF,TGTGCCAGCAGCCAAGTCGGGACATCGAACACCGGGGAGCTGTTTTTT
few,TRBV27,NA,TRBJ2-3,14,CASSPTAYTDTQYF,TGTGCCAGCAGTCCGACGGCTTACACAGATACGCAGTATTTT
few,TRBV6-1,TRBD1,TRBJ1-2,15,CASSPYRDRPLGYTF,TGTGCCAGCAGTCCCTACCGGGACAGACCACTGGGCTACACCTTC